The 21 T cell receptor beta chains below come from one sample, sequenced in a study of blood T cell repertoires in COVID-19. Here immunoSEQ multiplex PCR was the method, and the copy in TCRdb shows in-frame clones only, minus some. The sample carries 95,000 to 150,000 clones, roughly 87% recorded once. Sequenced material: peripheral blood. The receptors here all came from a woman aged 80 or over with acute or convalescent COVID-19.

This chain uses TRBV5-6 with TRBJ1-6; D possibly corresponds to TRBD1 (6 bases). Germline loops: CDR1 SGHDT, CDR2 YYEEEE. This CDR3 region has 16 residues. Trimming pared 0 bases from V and 4 bases from J, leaving 11 bases between. The DNA of the CDR3 is TGTGCCAGCAGCTTGGTGGGGGCACTATATAATTCACCCCTCCACTTT. It is translated as CASSLVGALYNSPLHF.

The genes are TRBV7-2 and TRBJ1-6; 9 nucleotides line up with TRBD1. Trimming removed 1 base from V and 9 bases from J; junction bases left unmatched: 4. Germline lookup yields CDR1 SGHTA and CDR2 FQGNSA. The CDR3 runs 15 residues. The CDR3 loop is CASSLVGQGGSPLHF. In nucleotides, the CDR3 is TGTGCCAGCAGCTTAGTGGGACAGGGAGGTTCACCCCTCCACTTT.

The J gene is TRBJ2-5, the V gene TRBV5-1, with TRBD2 as a possible D gene (5 bases). The CDR3 consists of 14 residues. Deletions cut 0 bases from V and 5 bases from J, with 11 bases between. Germline lookup yields CDR1 SGHRS and CDR2 YFSETQ. CDR3 region: CASSLGGIDETQYF. CDR3 bases: TGCGCCAGCAGCTTGGGAGGGATCGACGAGACCCAGTACTTC.

The chain links TRBV24-1 to TRBJ1-5; weak D call: TRBD1 (5 bases). V was cut by 4 bases and J by 0 bases, with 6 bases left in between. Germline lookup yields CDR1 KGHDR and CDR2 SFDVKD. The CDR3 runs 14 residues. Here the CDR3 DNA reads TGTGCCACCAGTGACCAGGGTAGCAATCAGCCCCAGCATTTT. Amino acids: CATSDQGSNQPQHF.

The CDR3 protein is CASSFPGGGQETQYF. Written as DNA, the CDR3 is TGCGCCAGCAGCTTCCCGGGCGGGGGCCAAGAGACCCAGTACTTC. The chain combines TRBV5-1 with TRBJ2-5; the match to TRBD2 covers 7 bases. Trimming at V came to 2 bases and at J to 1 base, leaving 5 bases not matched to a gene. CDR3 length equals 15 residues. Germline V gives CDR1 SGHRS, CDR2 YFSETQ.

This chain joins TRBV18 and TRBJ1-1; TRBD1 matches at 7 bases. The CDR3 sequence is 15 residues long. With 6 bases clipped from V and 4 bases from J, the junction kept 11 bases outside the gene matches. CDR1 and CDR2 from the germline V gene are KGHSH and LQKENI. CDR3 sequence reads: CASSPTTGDSTEAFF. CDR3 bases: TGTGCCAGCTCTCCAACCACAGGGGATAGCACTGAAGCTTTCTTT.

V is TRBV5-5 and J is TRBJ2-2; no reliable D call. Trimming removed 2 bases from V and 2 bases from J, with 10 bases in between. Germline V gives CDR1 SGHKS, CDR2 YYEKEE (reference sequence). This CDR3 comprises 15 residues. CDR3 in amino acids: CASSFGQVNTGELFF. DNA of the CDR3: TGTGCCAGCAGCTTTGGCCAGGTCAACACCGGGGAGCTGTTTTTT. The complete variable domain, with remaining parts taken from reference TRBV5-5 and TRBJ2-2, reads DAGVTQSPTHLIKTRGQQVTLRCSPISGHKSVSWYQQVLGQGPQFIFQYYEKEERGRGNFPDRFSARQFPNYSSELNVNALLLGDSALYLCASSFGQVNTGELFFGEGSRLTVL.

The V call is TRBV4-1, the J call TRBJ2-5; the match to TRBD2 covers 8 bases. The CDR3 consists of 15 residues. V was clipped by 4 bases and J by 6 bases; unmatched bases: 10. Germline assignment: CDR1 MGHRA and CDR2 YSYEKL. CDR3 bases: TGCGCCAGCAGCCTTCCCGGGACTAGTATAAAGACCCAGTACTTC. Protein sequence: CASSLPGTSIKTQYF.

This clone was observed a single time. One end of the junction fails to match germline, which may point to a read error. The chain uses TRBV4-2 and TRBJ1-4; maybe TRBD1 (6 bases). The CDR3 covers 15 residues. The germline V gene encodes CDR1 LGHNA and CDR2 YNFKEQ. CDR3 in amino acids: CASSQVGTTNEKLFF. The CDR3 DNA reads as TGTGCCAGCAGCCAAGTAGGGACAACCAATGAAAAACTGTTTTTT.

This chain uses TRBV5-1 with TRBJ2-3; 7 bases are a match to TRBD2. J was trimmed by 6 bases and V by 2 bases; bases with no gene match: 6. The CDR3 extends over 14 amino acids. Germline-derived CDR1 and CDR2 are SGHRS and YFSETQ. The CDR3 region has the DNA TGCGCCAGCAGCTTAGGACTAGGAACGGATACGCAGTATTTT. Translation gives CASSLGLGTDTQYF.

This clone was found a few times. CDR3 coding DNA: TGTGCCAGCAGCTTAGCGAGGGGACTGACGGAATCGAACTATGGCTACACCTTC. It is translated as CASSLARGLTESNYGYTF. The chain combines TRBV7-2 with TRBJ1-2; maybe TRBD1 (5 bases). The CDR3 is 18 residues long. The ends were cut back, 0 bases at V and 2 bases at J, with 19 bases in the middle. Germline V CDR1 and CDR2: SGHTA, FQGNSA.

The sample holds one count of this clone. The V and J genes are TRBV6-1 and TRBJ2-2; D remains unclear. The germline gives CDR1 MNHNS, CDR2 SASEGT. The CDR3 has 15 amino acids. Trimming took off 2 bases at V and 4 bases at J, with 11 bases between the two ends. The CDR3 DNA reads as TGTGCCAGCAGTGAAATTTCTAGGCGCACCGGGGAGCTGTTTTTT. Translation gives CASSEISRRTGELFF.

The V and J genes are TRBV4-2 and TRBJ2-1, with TRBD2 matching over 12 bases. Germline CDR1 and CDR2: LGHNA and YNFKEQ. Germline trimming cut 0 bases from V and 6 bases from J; bases unmatched to any gene: 9. The CDR3 runs to 18 residues. The CDR3 sequence is CASSQDSTSGGQLNEQFF. The CDR3 bases are TGTGCCAGCAGCCAAGATTCAACTAGCGGGGGGCAACTCAATGAGCAGTTCTTC.

Comments on this clone: An end of the junction does not agree with germline; a read error may underlie this. J is TRBJ2-5 and V is TRBV7-2, with 9 bases that match TRBD2. Germline CDR1 is SGHTA and CDR2 is FQGNSA. The CDR3 covers 16 residues. The CDR3 loop is CASSLNSGGTQGTQYF. The CDR3 DNA follows: TGTGCCAGCAGCTTAAACAGCGGGGGGACCCAAGGGACCCAGTACTTC. Using reference TRBV7-2 and TRBJ2-5 for the parts outside the CDR3, the full variable domain is GAGVSQSPSNKVTEKGKDVELRCDPISGHTALYWYRQSLGQGLEFLIYFQGNSAPDKSGLPSDRFSAERTGGSVSTLTIQRTQQEDSAVYLCASSLNSGGTQGTQYFGPGTRLLVL.

The chain joins TRBV5-1 to TRBJ2-3, with 8 bases aligning to TRBD2. Germline loops: CDR1 SGHRS, CDR2 YFSETQ. The CDR3 extends over 15 amino acids. Losses at the gene ends were 3 bases for V and 3 bases for J; bases not matched to a gene: 6. In nucleotides, the CDR3 is TGCGCCAGCAGCTCGGGACTAGTGGGAACAGATACGCAGTATTTT. It is translated as CASSSGLVGTDTQYF.

The chain carries TRBV4-3 and TRBJ1-5; 9 bases fit TRBD1. Germline V gene data show CDR1 as LGHNA and CDR2 as YSLEER. The CDR3 extends over 17 amino acids. J gave up 2 bases and V 4 bases, and 9 bases lay outside the gene matches. The CDR3: CASSRGTGREGNQPQHF. DNA for the CDR3: TGCGCCAGCAGCCGAGGGACAGGGCGGGAAGGCAATCAGCCCCAGCATTTT.

The chain is built from TRBV28 and TRBJ1-1, with a tentative D call TRBD1 (5 bases). V was clipped by 2 bases and J by 9 bases, with 19 bases between them. Per the germline V gene, CDR1 is MDHEN and CDR2 is SYDVKM. The CDR3 is 15 residues long. The CDR3 DNA sequence: TGTGCCAGCAGTTTAGGTGACAGTAGAAATCAACAAGCTTTCTTT. This encodes CASSLGDSRNQQAFF. The variable domain in full, completed from reference TRBV28 and TRBJ1-1, reads DVKVTQSSRYLVKRTGEKVFLECVQDMDHENMFWYRQDPGLGLRLIYFSYDVKMKEKGDIPEGYSVSREKKERFSLILESASTNQTSMYLCASSLGDSRNQQAFFGQGTRLTVV.

The chain has TRBV7-2 and TRBJ1-2; 11 bases fit TRBD1. The germline V gene encodes CDR1 SGHTA and CDR2 FQGNSA. Trimming removed 1 base from V and 4 bases from J; junction bases left unmatched: 2. The length of the CDR3 is 15 residues. The chain's CDR3 is CASSLGTGGRYGYTF. The CDR3 region has the DNA TGTGCCAGCAGCTTAGGGACAGGGGGCCGCTATGGCTACACCTTC.

The chain recombines TRBV24-1 with TRBJ2-5; 8 nucleotides match TRBD1. V shed 10 bases and J 5 bases; nucleotides not matched to a gene: 8. The germline V gene encodes CDR1 KGHDR and CDR2 SFDVKD. This CDR3 contains 13 residues. The DNA of the CDR3 is TGTGCCACTATGGACAGGGTCGGCGAGACCCAGTACTTC. It encodes CATMDRVGETQYF.

The rearrangement uses TRBV7-2 and TRBJ1-2, with D uncertain. Germline V gene lookup returns CDR1 SGHTA and CDR2 FQGNSA. Trimming took off 5 bases at V and 3 bases at J, with 16 bases between the two ends. The CDR3 runs to 15 residues. The CDR3, as DNA: TGTGCCAGCAGCCCAGAGACAAGAGGGTACTATGGCTACACCTTC. Translation: CASSPETRGYYGYTF.

V is TRBV29-1 and J is TRBJ2-3; no definite D call. Germline values: CDR1 SQVTM, CDR2 ANQGSEA. V was pared by 4 bases and J by 6 bases, with 11 bases between. The CDR3 extends over 12 amino acids. CDR3 residues: CSVVVSADTQYF. CDR3 coding DNA: TGCAGCGTTGTAGTGTCTGCGGATACGCAGTATTTT.